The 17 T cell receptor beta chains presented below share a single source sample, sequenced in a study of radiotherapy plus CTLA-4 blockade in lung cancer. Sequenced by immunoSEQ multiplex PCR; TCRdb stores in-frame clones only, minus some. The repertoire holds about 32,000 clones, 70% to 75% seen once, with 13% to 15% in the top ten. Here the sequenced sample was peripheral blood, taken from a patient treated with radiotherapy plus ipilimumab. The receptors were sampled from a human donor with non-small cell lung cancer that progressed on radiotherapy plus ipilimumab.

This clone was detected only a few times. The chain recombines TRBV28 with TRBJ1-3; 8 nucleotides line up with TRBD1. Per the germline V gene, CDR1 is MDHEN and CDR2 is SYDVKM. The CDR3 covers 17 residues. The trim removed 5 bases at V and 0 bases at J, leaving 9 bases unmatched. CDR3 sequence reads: CASSRPGQATSGNTIYF. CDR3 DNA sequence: TGTGCCAGCAGTCGGCCGGGACAGGCGACCTCTGGAAACACCATATATTTT.

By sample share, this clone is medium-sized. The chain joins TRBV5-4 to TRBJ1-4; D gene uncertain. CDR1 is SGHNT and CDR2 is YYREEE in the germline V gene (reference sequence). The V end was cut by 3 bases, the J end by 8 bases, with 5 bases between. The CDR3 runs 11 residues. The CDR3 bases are TGTGCCAGCAGCTCGGGCGAAAAACTGTTTTTT. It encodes CASSSGEKLFF.

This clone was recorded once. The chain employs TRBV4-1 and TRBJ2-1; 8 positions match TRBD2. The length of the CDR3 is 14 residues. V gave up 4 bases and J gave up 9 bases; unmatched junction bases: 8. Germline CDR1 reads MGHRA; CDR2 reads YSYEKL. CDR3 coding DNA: TGCGCCAGCAGCCCGCGGGGGGTCGGGGGTGAGCAGTTCTTC. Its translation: CASSPRGVGGEQFF.

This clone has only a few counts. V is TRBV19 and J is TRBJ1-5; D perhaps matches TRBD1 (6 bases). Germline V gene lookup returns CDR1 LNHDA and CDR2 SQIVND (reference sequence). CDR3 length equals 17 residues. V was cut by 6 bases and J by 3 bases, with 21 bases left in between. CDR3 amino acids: CASRSTWGGTTNQPQHF. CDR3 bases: TGTGCCAGTAGGAGTACGTGGGGGGGCACAACCAATCAGCCCCAGCATTTT. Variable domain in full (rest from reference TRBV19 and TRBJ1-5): DGGITQSPKYLFRKEGQNVTLSCEQNLNHDAMYWYRQDPGQGLRLIYYSQIVNDFQKGDIAEGYSVSREKKESFPLTVTSAQKNPTAFYLCASRSTWGGTTNQPQHFGDGTRLSIL.

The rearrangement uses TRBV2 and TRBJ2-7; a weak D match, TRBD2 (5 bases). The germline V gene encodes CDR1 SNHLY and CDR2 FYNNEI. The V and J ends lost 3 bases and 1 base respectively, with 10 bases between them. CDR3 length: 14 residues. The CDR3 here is CASSDHGVSYEQYF. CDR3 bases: TGTGCCAGCAGTGATCACGGGGTATCCTACGAGCAGTACTTC. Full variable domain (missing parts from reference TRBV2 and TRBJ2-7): EPEVTQTPSHQVTQMGQEVILRCVPISNHLYFYWYRQILGQKVEFLVSFYNNEISEKSEIFDDQFSVERPDGSNFTLKIRSTKLEDSAMYFCASSDHGVSYEQYFGPGTRLTVT.

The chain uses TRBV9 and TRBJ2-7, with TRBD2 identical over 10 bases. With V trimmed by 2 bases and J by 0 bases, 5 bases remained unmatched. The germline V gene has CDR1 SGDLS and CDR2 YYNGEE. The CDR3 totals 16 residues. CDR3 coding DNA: TGTGCCAGCAGCGTTGATGGACTAGCGGCCTCCTACGAGCAGTACTTC. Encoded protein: CASSVDGLAASYEQYF.

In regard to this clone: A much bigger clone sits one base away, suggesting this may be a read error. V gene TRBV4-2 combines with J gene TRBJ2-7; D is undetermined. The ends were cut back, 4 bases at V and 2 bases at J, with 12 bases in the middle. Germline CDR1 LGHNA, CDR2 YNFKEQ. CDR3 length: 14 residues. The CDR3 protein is CASSPSLGTYEQYF. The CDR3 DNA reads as TGTGCCAGCAGCCCTTCCCTAGGGACCTACGAGCAGTACTTC.

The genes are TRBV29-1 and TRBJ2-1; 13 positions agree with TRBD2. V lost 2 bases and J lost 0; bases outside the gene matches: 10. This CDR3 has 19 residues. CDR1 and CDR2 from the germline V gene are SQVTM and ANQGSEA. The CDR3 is CSVEPGLAGKSSSYNEQFF. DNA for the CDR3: TGCAGCGTTGAACCGGGACTAGCGGGAAAGTCTAGCTCCTACAATGAGCAGTTCTTC.

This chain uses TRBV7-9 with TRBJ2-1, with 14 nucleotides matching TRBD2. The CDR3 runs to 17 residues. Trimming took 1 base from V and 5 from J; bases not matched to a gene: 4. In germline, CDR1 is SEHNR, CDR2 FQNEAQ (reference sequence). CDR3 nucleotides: TGTGCCAGCAGCTTAGAGACTAGCGGGAGGGGTAACAATGAGCAGTTCTTC. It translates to CASSLETSGRGNNEQFF. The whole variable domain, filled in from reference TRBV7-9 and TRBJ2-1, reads DTGVSQNPRHKITKRGQNVTFRCDPISEHNRLYWYRQTLGQGPEFLTYFQNEAQLEKSRLLSDRFSAERPKGSFSTLEIQRTEQGDSAMYLCASSLETSGRGNNEQFFGPGTRLTVL.

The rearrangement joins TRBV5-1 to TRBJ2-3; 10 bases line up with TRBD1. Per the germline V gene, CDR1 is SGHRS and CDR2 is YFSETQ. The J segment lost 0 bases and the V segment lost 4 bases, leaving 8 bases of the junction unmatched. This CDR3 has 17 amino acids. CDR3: CASSPGQGWKSTDTQYF. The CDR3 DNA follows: TGCGCCAGCAGCCCGGGACAGGGGTGGAAGAGCACAGATACGCAGTATTTT.

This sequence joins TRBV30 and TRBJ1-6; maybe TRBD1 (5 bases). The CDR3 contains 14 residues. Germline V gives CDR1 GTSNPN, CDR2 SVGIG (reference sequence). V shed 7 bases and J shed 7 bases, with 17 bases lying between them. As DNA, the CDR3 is TGTGCCTCGACGGGACTGCGGTCAAATTCACCCCTCCACTTT. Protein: CASTGLRSNSPLHF.

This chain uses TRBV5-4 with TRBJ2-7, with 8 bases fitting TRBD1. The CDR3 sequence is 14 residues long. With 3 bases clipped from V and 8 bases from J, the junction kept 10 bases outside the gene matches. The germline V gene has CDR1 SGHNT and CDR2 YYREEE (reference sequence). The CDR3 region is CASSSQGGPSQQYF. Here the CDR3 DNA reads TGTGCCAGCAGCTCACAGGGGGGCCCATCGCAGCAGTACTTC.

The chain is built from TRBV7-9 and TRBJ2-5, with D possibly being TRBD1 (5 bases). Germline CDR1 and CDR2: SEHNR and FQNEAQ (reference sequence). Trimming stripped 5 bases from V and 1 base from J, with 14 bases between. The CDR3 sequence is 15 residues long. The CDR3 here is CASSLVGHPQETQYF. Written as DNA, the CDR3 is TGTGCCAGCAGCCTTGTCGGACATCCCCAAGAGACCCAGTACTTC. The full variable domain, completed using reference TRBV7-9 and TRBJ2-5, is DTGVSQNPRHKITKRGQNVTFRCDPISEHNRLYWYRQTLGQGPEFLTYFQNEAQLEKSRLLSDRFSAERPKGSFSTLEIQRTEQGDSAMYLCASSLVGHPQETQYFGPGTRLLVL.

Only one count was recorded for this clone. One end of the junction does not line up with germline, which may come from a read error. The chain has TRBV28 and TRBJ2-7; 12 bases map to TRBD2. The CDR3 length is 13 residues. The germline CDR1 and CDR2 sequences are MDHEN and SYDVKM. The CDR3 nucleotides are TGTGACAGCAGACTAGCGGGAGCAGAGGAGCAGTACTTC. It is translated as CDSRLAGAEEQYF.

The CDR3 region has the DNA TGTGCCTGGAGTGTACTGCTCCGGATGGGGACAGCTAGCTCTGGAAACACCATATATTTT. Amino acid sequence: CAWSVLLRMGTASSGNTIYF. This sequence joins TRBV30 and TRBJ1-3, with TRBD1 matching 7 bases. The CDR3 is made up of 20 amino acids. Germline trimming cut 0 bases from V and 0 bases from J; bases unmatched to any gene: 17. Germline loops: CDR1 GTSNPN, CDR2 SVGIG (reference sequence).

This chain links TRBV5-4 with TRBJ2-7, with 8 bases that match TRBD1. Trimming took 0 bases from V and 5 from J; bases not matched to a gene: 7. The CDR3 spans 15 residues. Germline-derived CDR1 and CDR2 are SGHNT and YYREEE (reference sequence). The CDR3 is CASSLETTGDHEQYF. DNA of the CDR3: TGTGCCAGCAGCTTGGAGACGACAGGGGATCACGAGCAGTACTTC.

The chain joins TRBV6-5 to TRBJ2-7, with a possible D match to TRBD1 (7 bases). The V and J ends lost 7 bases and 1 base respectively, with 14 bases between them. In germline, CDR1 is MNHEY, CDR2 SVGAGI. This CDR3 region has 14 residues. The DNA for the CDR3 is TGTGCCAGCACCGCAGGGGGGTCGTCCTACGAGCAGTACTTC. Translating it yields CASTAGGSSYEQYF.